This is a list of T cell receptor beta chains from one sample in a study of cytomegalovirus exposure and HLA in healthy donors. The assay was immunoSEQ multiplex PCR, and TCRdb's table has in-frame clones only and misses some. The sample has around 150,000 clones, about 74% seen once; the top ten hold over 3%. Material for sequencing was PBMCs. All receptors come from a man aged 40-49 years in good health and CMV-seronegative. CDR3s include the opening cysteine and the closing phenylalanine or tryptophan. Fields, in order: V gene, clone size, D gene, J gene, CDR3 DNA, CDR3 protein. The D gene is left open where the match is weak. A row's size may be missing; if present it is once, few, many or a size class.

V gene: TRBV7-8
clone size: .
D gene: .
J gene: TRBJ1-5
CDR3 DNA: TGTGCCAGCAGCTTTACGGGAGGGGATCAGCCCCAGCATTTT
CDR3 protein: CASSFTGGDQPQHF

V gene: TRBV7-9
clone size: .
D gene: .
J gene: TRBJ2-7
CDR3 DNA: TGTGCCAGCAGCCCTTCCCAGAGCGGGCAGTACTTC
CDR3 protein: CASSPSQSGQYF

V gene: TRBV18
clone size: .
D gene: TRBD1
J gene: TRBJ2-3
CDR3 DNA: TGTGCCAGCTCACCCAACACAGGGACAGGGAGAGATACGCAGTATTTT
CDR3 protein: CASSPNTGTGRDTQYF

V gene: TRBV7-3
clone size: .
D gene: .
J gene: TRBJ2-1
CDR3 DNA: TGTGCCAGCAGCGGCCAGGGAAGCTCCTACAATGAGCAGTTCTTC
CDR3 protein: CASSGQGSSYNEQFF

V gene: TRBV6-5
clone size: .
D gene: .
J gene: TRBJ1-1
CDR3 DNA: TGTGCCAGCAGTTACTCCTGGGAGCACACTGAAGCTTTCTTT
CDR3 protein: CASSYSWEHTEAFF

V gene: TRBV5-1
clone size: .
D gene: .
J gene: TRBJ2-1
CDR3 DNA: TGCGCCAGCAGTGGGCCGACCTACAATGAGCAGTTCTTC
CDR3 protein: CASSGPTYNEQFF

V gene: TRBV9
clone size: .
D gene: TRBD2
J gene: TRBJ2-3
CDR3 DNA: TGTGCCAGCAGCTTGGGACTAGCGGGAGGGGGTGATACGCAGTATTTT
CDR3 protein: CASSLGLAGGGDTQYF

V gene: TRBV30
clone size: .
D gene: .
J gene: TRBJ1-6
CDR3 DNA: TGTGCCTGGAGGTCGTCGGGGAGCTCCTATAATTCACCCCTCCACTTT
CDR3 protein: CAWRSSGSSYNSPLHF

V gene: TRBV6-5
clone size: .
D gene: .
J gene: TRBJ2-6
CDR3 DNA: TGTGCCAGCAGTCCCGAGGGTACTGGGGCCAACGTCCTGACTTTC
CDR3 protein: CASSPEGTGANVLTF

V gene: TRBV18
clone size: .
D gene: TRBD1
J gene: TRBJ2-7
CDR3 DNA: TGTGCCAGCTCACCAGGGACAGCCTACGAGCAGTACTTC
CDR3 protein: CASSPGTAYEQYF

V gene: TRBV18
clone size: .
D gene: .
J gene: TRBJ1-2
CDR3 DNA: TGTGCCAGCTCAGACGACTCCGCCGGCTACACCTTC
CDR3 protein: CASSDDSAGYTF

V gene: TRBV7-9
clone size: .
D gene: TRBD2
J gene: TRBJ2-7
CDR3 DNA: TGTGCCAGCAGCCCCCAAGGGGCGGGCGGGGGCGAGCAGTACTTC
CDR3 protein: CASSPQGAGGGEQYF

V gene: TRBV6-5
clone size: .
D gene: TRBD1
J gene: TRBJ1-5
CDR3 DNA: TGTGCCAGCAGAACAGGGGGCGGTCAGCCCCAGCATTTT
CDR3 protein: CASRTGGGQPQHF

V gene: TRBV2
clone size: once
D gene: .
J gene: TRBJ2-7
CDR3 DNA: TGTGCCAGCAGTGAGCTAGCGCAGCAGCACTTC
CDR3 protein: CASSELAQQHF

V gene: TRBV9
clone size: .
D gene: TRBD2
J gene: TRBJ2-5
CDR3 DNA: TGTGCCAGCAGCGTATTTTCCAGCGGGGGGGCAGAGACCCAGTACTTC
CDR3 protein: CASSVFSSGGAETQYF

V gene: TRBV9
clone size: .
D gene: .
J gene: TRBJ1-1
CDR3 DNA: TGTGCCAGCAGCGTAGGGGCATCCTTAACCACTGAAGCTTTCTTT
CDR3 protein: CASSVGASLTTEAFF

V gene: TRBV23-1
clone size: few
D gene: TRBD2
J gene: TRBJ2-3
CDR3 DNA: TGCGCCAGCAGTCAGGGGGGGAGCACAGATACGCAGTATTTT
CDR3 protein: CASSQGGSTDTQYF

V gene: TRBV11-2
clone size: .
D gene: .
J gene: TRBJ2-7
CDR3 DNA: TGTGCCAGCAGCTTAGATTTAAGGAGAGGCGAGCAGTACTTC
CDR3 protein: CASSLDLRRGEQYF

V gene: TRBV10-3
clone size: .
D gene: .
J gene: TRBJ1-2
CDR3 DNA: TGTGCCGCGGGGGGCGGGGCAGTCCCTAACTATGGCTACACCTTC
CDR3 protein: CAAGGGAVPNYGYTF

V gene: TRBV30
clone size: .
D gene: .
J gene: TRBJ2-1
CDR3 DNA: TGTGCCTGGACCCCGTCCGGGCAGGGCTCCTACAATGAGCAGTTCTTC
CDR3 protein: CAWTPSGQGSYNEQFF

V gene: TRBV7-2
clone size: .
D gene: .
J gene: TRBJ1-2
CDR3 DNA: TGTGCCAGCAGCTTATTTTCTGGGAGGGACTATGGCTACACCTTC
CDR3 protein: CASSLFSGRDYGYTF

V gene: TRBV5-1
clone size: few
D gene: TRBD1
J gene: TRBJ1-5
CDR3 DNA: TGCGCCAGCAGCTCGACAGGGGGTAATCAGCCCCAGCATTTT
CDR3 protein: CASSSTGGNQPQHF

V gene: TRBV7-7
clone size: .
D gene: TRBD2
J gene: TRBJ2-2
CDR3 DNA: TGTGCCAGCAGCCTACTAGCGGGAGCGACAGCCGGGGAGCTGTTTTTT
CDR3 protein: CASSLLAGATAGELFF

V gene: TRBV4-1
clone size: .
D gene: TRBD1
J gene: TRBJ2-7
CDR3 DNA: TGCGCCAGCAGTTTAGGGACAGACTACGAGCAGTACTTC
CDR3 protein: CASSLGTDYEQYF

V gene: TRBV6-5
clone size: .
D gene: TRBD1
J gene: TRBJ2-7
CDR3 DNA: TGTGCCAGCAGTATCGGACAGGGATTATACTTC
CDR3 protein: CASSIGQGLYF

V gene: TRBV7-6
clone size: many
D gene: .
J gene: TRBJ2-3
CDR3 DNA: TGTGCCAGCAGCCCCTTGGACAGTGCAGATACGCAGTATTTT
CDR3 protein: CASSPLDSADTQYF

V gene: TRBV18
clone size: .
D gene: .
J gene: TRBJ1-5
CDR3 DNA: TGTGCCAGCTCACCGGGCGATCAGCCCCAGCATTTT
CDR3 protein: CASSPGDQPQHF

V gene: TRBV6-1
clone size: .
D gene: .
J gene: TRBJ1-1
CDR3 DNA: TGTGCCAGCAGTGCCGAGGGGGGGACTGAAGCTTTCTTT
CDR3 protein: CASSAEGGTEAFF

V gene: TRBV4-2
clone size: .
D gene: .
J gene: TRBJ2-7
CDR3 DNA: TGTGCCAGCAGCCGGCAACTGGCGGGTATCAGCGAGCAGTACTTC
CDR3 protein: CASSRQLAGISEQYF

V gene: TRBV10-2
clone size: .
D gene: .
J gene: TRBJ1-2
CDR3 DNA: TGCGCCAGCAGTGGACCGCGGGACCCCTGGGCGGGCTATGGCTACACCTTC
CDR3 protein: CASSGPRDPWAGYGYTF

V gene: TRBV19
clone size: .
D gene: .
J gene: TRBJ1-5
CDR3 DNA: TGTGCCAGTAGCCCCGGGGTGGCTCAGCCCCAGCATTTT
CDR3 protein: CASSPGVAQPQHF

V gene: TRBV30
clone size: .
D gene: .
J gene: TRBJ2-3
CDR3 DNA: TGTGCCTGGAGTGTACGACTCACAGATACGCAGTATTTT
CDR3 protein: CAWSVRLTDTQYF

V gene: TRBV19
clone size: .
D gene: .
J gene: TRBJ1-1
CDR3 DNA: TGTGCCAGTAGTATAAGCGACAGGTTGGACACTGAAGCTTTCTTT
CDR3 protein: CASSISDRLDTEAFF

V gene: TRBV7-9
clone size: few
D gene: .
J gene: TRBJ1-5
CDR3 DNA: TGTGCCAGCAGCCCGGGGAGCAATCAGCCCCAGCATTTT
CDR3 protein: CASSPGSNQPQHF

V gene: TRBV10-3
clone size: .
D gene: TRBD1
J gene: TRBJ1-2
CDR3 DNA: TGTGCCATCAGTGAGTCGGAGCTCGGAGGGGGCGCGGGTGGCTACACCTTC
CDR3 protein: CAISESELGGGAGGYTF

V gene: TRBV6-5
clone size: .
D gene: TRBD1
J gene: TRBJ1-4
CDR3 DNA: TGTGCCAGCAGCAACAGGGGAATAGGGGAAAAACTGTTTTTT
CDR3 protein: CASSNRGIGEKLFF

V gene: TRBV18
clone size: few
D gene: TRBD1
J gene: TRBJ1-4
CDR3 DNA: TGTGCCAGCTCTCCCACAGGGGGCCGTATTGAAAAACTGTTTTTT
CDR3 protein: CASSPTGGRIEKLFF

V gene: TRBV2
clone size: .
D gene: .
J gene: TRBJ2-3
CDR3 DNA: TGTGCCAGCACGGTCATCACCCCAGATACGCAGTATTTT
CDR3 protein: CASTVITPDTQYF

V gene: TRBV7-9
clone size: .
D gene: TRBD2
J gene: TRBJ2-5
CDR3 DNA: TGTGCCAGCAGCTTACCCACTAGCGGTCAAGAGACCCAGTACTTC
CDR3 protein: CASSLPTSGQETQYF

V gene: TRBV5-1
clone size: .
D gene: .
J gene: TRBJ1-1
CDR3 DNA: TGCGCCAGCAGCTCGTCGAAGCCGAACACTGAAGCTTTCTTT
CDR3 protein: CASSSSKPNTEAFF

V gene: TRBV5-1
clone size: once
D gene: .
J gene: TRBJ1-1
CDR3 DNA: TGCGCCAGCAGCTTGGATGGGGGGAGGACTGAAGCTTTCTTT
CDR3 protein: CASSLDGGRTEAFF

V gene: TRBV5-1
clone size: .
D gene: .
J gene: TRBJ1-6
CDR3 DNA: TGCGCCAGCAGCTGGAATGACCTGACTGGAGGTTCACCCCTCCACTTT
CDR3 protein: CASSWNDLTGGSPLHF

V gene: TRBV27
clone size: .
D gene: TRBD1
J gene: TRBJ2-3
CDR3 DNA: TGTGCCAGCAGTACCCCGACAGGGGCGGGTCGAGATACGCAGTATTTT
CDR3 protein: CASSTPTGAGRDTQYF